The source of this T cell receptor beta chain is a study of CD8+ T cells in alopecia areata (dated by TCRdb to the late 2010s). General notes on the study: Treated patients were enrolled in an open-label pilot trial of oral tofacitinib at 5 to 10 mg twice daily for moderate-to-severe alopecia areata. Patients stayed on tofacitinib for 6 to 18 months and then had 6 months of follow-up off drug so that delayed response and recurrence could be assessed. Disease severity in treated patients was measured with the SALT score, which quantifies the percentage of affected scalp surface area. High-throughput TCRbeta sequencing was used to examine T cell clonal expansion in alopecia areata in both the C3H/HeJ mouse model and human patients. In humans, TCRbeta sequencing was performed on scalp tissue and on sorted CD4+ and CD8+ peripheral blood T cells from healthy controls and from patients with patchy or totalis/universalis alopecia areata. Biopsies were taken from tofacitinib-treated patients at baseline and again at 4 and 24 weeks into treatment, and several of those patients also had a later scalp biopsy. Scalp clonality was compared across normal scalp (n=4), patchy alopecia areata scalp (n=8), and alopecia totalis/universalis scalp (n=8). The RNA source kit depended on sample type: the PAXgene miRNA kit for fixed scalp, the miRNeasy kit for PBMCs, and the RNeasy kit for mouse skin. Amplification of TCRbeta CDR3 regions was done by immunoSEQ multiplex PCR using 35 Vbeta forward primers and 13 Jbeta reverse primers.

Explained via the paper, the time point label denotes: around 28 days on oral tofacitinib. The treatment or condition label, read with the paper, signifies: oral pan-JAK inhibitor, 5-10 mg twice daily. From alopecia areata patients, peripheral blood was collected along with lesional scalp punch biopsies. PBMCs were separated by density centrifugation and stained for CD3, CD4 and CD8, after which CD4+ and CD8+ T cells were sorted on a FACSAria. General conclusions and limits of the study: Many expanded lesional clones were found to persist in scalp and blood during tofacitinib treatment, and relapse after treatment cessation may be partly explained by this persistence. Because the treated cohort was small and included a single nonresponder, larger studies are needed to assess links between baseline CD8+ expansion and response. Compared with normal scalp, lesional scalp had higher clonality and more expanded CD8+ clones, particularly in alopecia totalis/universalis, a pattern that suggests antigenic drive. TCR sequences shared between patients were less clear than in mice, possibly partly because of HLA diversity in the patient population. Unlike mouse skin, where gammadelta T cells dominate, normal human skin contains resident alphabeta T cells that get sequenced too, which complicates analysis of the scalp TCR repertoire. With tofacitinib, both scalp clonality and the number of expanded CD8+ clones among the top 100 scalp clones went down significantly.

The library was made by the immunoSEQ multiplex PCR assay. To provide template for TCR sequencing, every sample had RNA extracted and reverse transcribed into cDNA. First-strand cDNA was synthesized with SuperScript III using a 2:1 mix of oligo-dT and random hexamers. A synthetic immune receptor repertoire was used to gauge amplification bias, and whatever bias remained was removed computationally. The original methods were these. Raw reads were preprocessed for error removal, and CDR3 was defined according to IMGT conventions as running from the conserved cysteine to phenylalanine. To get clonality, Shannon entropy was normalized by log2 of the number of productive unique TCRs and the result was subtracted from 1. Whether scalp clones were CD4 or CD8 was inferred by matching scalp TCRbeta sequences against CD4 and CD8 repertoires sorted from blood. Entries here come from immuneACCESS through TCRdb and include only in-frame sequences with V and J called. Some clones fail to appear in such tables; in the studies checked, an unresolved V gene covers under half of the shortfall, and the cause of the remainder is unknown. The V and J calls and clone size were taken over from that table, and D and trimming were inferred from the DNA. Counted in this sample were more than 90,000 clones; less than 75% of them appeared once. About 31% of the sample belongs to the ten largest clones.

Comment on this clone: Its antigen is currently not known. The input lacks base qualities; no much larger clone sits a single base away.

The CDR3, from cysteine to phenylalanine, totals 16 residues. Of all the DNA, just the CDR3 is kept, 48 bases in frame from base 1. The germline V gene (reference sequence) sets CDR1 to LNHNV and CDR2 to YYDKDF. Trimmed from V: 5 bases; trimmed from J: 7 bases; junction bases lacking a gene match: 6. The chain is made from TRBV15 and TRBJ2-1; a stretch of 15 junction bases matches TRBD2. The clonotype comes from a human donor with alopecia areata. The source material was CD8+ T cells sorted from blood, sampled at week 4, from a patient treated with tofacitinib. The CDR3 region has the sequence CATSGGTSGGRNEQFF. The DNA reads TGTGCCACCAGCGGCGGGACTAGCGGGGGGAGGAATGAGCAGTTCTTC.